The rows below give T cell receptor beta chains drawn from one sample of a study of shared clonotypes between healthy human individuals. Profiling relied on immunoSEQ multiplex PCR, and the TCRdb table lists in-frame clones only, not all of them. The repertoire holds more than 2,000,000 clones, with 93% as singletons. The sequencing sample was made of naive CD4+ T cells from PBMCs. The origin of the receptors is a man between 18 and 29 years old in good health. Some clones in this sample may be carry-over from other donors' samples. Each CDR3 is given with its conserved first and last residue. A D gene is named only where the DNA matches it firmly. Only some rows state a clone size, as once, few, many or a class for expanded clones.

cdr3_aa: CAIRSSREGRTDTQYF
cdr3_nt: TGTGCCATCAGATCGTCGCGGGAGGGCCGGACAGATACGCAGTATTTT
clone_size: -
d_call: TRBD2
j_call: TRBJ2-3
v_call: TRBV10-3

cdr3_aa: CASSLARPSSGLAASTDTQYF
cdr3_nt: TGTGCCAGCAGCTTAGCGCGGCCTTCATCGGGACTAGCGGCTAGCACAGATACGCAGTATTTT
clone_size: -
d_call: TRBD2
j_call: TRBJ2-3
v_call: TRBV7-8

cdr3_aa: CASSPGTGGIKTQYF
cdr3_nt: TGTGCCAGCAGTCCCGGGACAGGGGGCATCAAGACCCAGTACTTC
clone_size: -
d_call: TRBD1
j_call: TRBJ2-5
v_call: TRBV28

cdr3_aa: CASSFFQPGQSSGNTIYF
cdr3_nt: TGTGCCAGCAGCTTTTTTCAGCCGGGACAGAGCTCTGGAAACACCATATATTTT
clone_size: -
d_call: TRBD1
j_call: TRBJ1-3
v_call: TRBV5-6

cdr3_aa: CAWSVSRSSSTGELFF
cdr3_nt: TGTGCCTGGAGTGTCTCCCGGAGTAGTTCAACCGGGGAGCTGTTTTTT
clone_size: -
d_call: -
j_call: TRBJ2-2
v_call: TRBV30

cdr3_aa: CASSPRWGSYNEQFF
cdr3_nt: TGTGCCAGCAGCCCTCGGTGGGGCTCCTACAATGAGCAGTTCTTC
clone_size: -
d_call: -
j_call: TRBJ2-1
v_call: TRBV7-7

cdr3_aa: CASSSAGPRGNEQFF
cdr3_nt: TGTGCCAGCAGTTCAGCTGGACCGCGCGGGAATGAGCAGTTCTTC
clone_size: -
d_call: -
j_call: TRBJ2-1
v_call: TRBV28

cdr3_aa: CASSPKRDSYNEQFF
cdr3_nt: TGTGCCAGCTCACCTAAACGGGACTCCTACAATGAGCAGTTCTTC
clone_size: -
d_call: -
j_call: TRBJ2-1
v_call: TRBV18

cdr3_aa: CASSRTSGHEQFF
cdr3_nt: TGTGCCAGCAGCCGGACTAGCGGCCATGAGCAGTTCTTC
clone_size: -
d_call: TRBD2
j_call: TRBJ2-1
v_call: TRBV6-5

cdr3_aa: CASSSAGHPVTYEQYF
cdr3_nt: TGTGCCAGCAGTTCGGCAGGCCACCCTGTTACCTACGAGCAGTACTTC
clone_size: -
d_call: -
j_call: TRBJ2-7
v_call: TRBV28

cdr3_aa: CASSPFLGQGVNEQFF
cdr3_nt: TGTGCCAGCTCACCATTTTTGGGACAGGGCGTGAATGAGCAGTTCTTC
clone_size: -
d_call: TRBD1
j_call: TRBJ2-1
v_call: TRBV18

cdr3_aa: CASSLRNPSSYNEQFF
cdr3_nt: TGTGCCAGCAGCTTGCGTAACCCAAGCTCCTACAATGAGCAGTTCTTC
clone_size: once
d_call: -
j_call: TRBJ2-1
v_call: TRBV5-8

cdr3_aa: CASGQDGQETQYF
cdr3_nt: TGTGCTAGTGGTCAAGACGGGCAAGAGACCCAGTACTTC
clone_size: -
d_call: -
j_call: TRBJ2-5
v_call: TRBV12-5

cdr3_aa: CASSSNQYEQYF
cdr3_nt: TGTGCCAGCAGCTCCAACCAGTACGAGCAGTACTTC
clone_size: -
d_call: -
j_call: TRBJ2-7
v_call: TRBV7-3

cdr3_aa: CASSERTPNEQYF
cdr3_nt: TGTGCCAGCAGCGAGAGGACTCCCAACGAGCAGTACTTC
clone_size: -
d_call: -
j_call: TRBJ2-7
v_call: TRBV7-8

cdr3_aa: CASSPSQGDYGYTF
cdr3_nt: TGTGCCAGCTCGCCCTCACAGGGTGACTATGGCTACACCTTC
clone_size: -
d_call: -
j_call: TRBJ1-2
v_call: TRBV18

cdr3_aa: CASSSLPGPQETQYF
cdr3_nt: TGTGCCAGCAGCTCACTCCCAGGGCCACAAGAGACCCAGTACTTC
clone_size: -
d_call: -
j_call: TRBJ2-5
v_call: TRBV7-7

cdr3_aa: CASRIQGAGANVLTF
cdr3_nt: TGTGCCAGCAGGATCCAGGGGGCTGGGGCCAACGTCCTGACTTTC
clone_size: -
d_call: TRBD1
j_call: TRBJ2-6
v_call: TRBV28

cdr3_aa: CASSLRAGELFF
cdr3_nt: TGTGCCAGCAGTCTCAGGGCCGGGGAGCTGTTTTTT
clone_size: -
d_call: -
j_call: TRBJ2-2
v_call: TRBV6-5

cdr3_aa: CASGWGGRGQPQHF
cdr3_nt: TGTGCCAGTGGTTGGGGGGGGCGCGGTCAGCCCCAGCATTTT
clone_size: -
d_call: -
j_call: TRBJ1-5
v_call: TRBV19

cdr3_aa: CASSGTRNTGELFF
cdr3_nt: TGTGCCAGCAGTGGAACCCGTAACACCGGGGAGCTGTTTTTT
clone_size: once
d_call: -
j_call: TRBJ2-2
v_call: TRBV2

cdr3_aa: CASSFELSSYNEQFF
cdr3_nt: TGCGCCAGCAGCTTTGAGCTGAGCTCCTACAATGAGCAGTTCTTC
clone_size: -
d_call: -
j_call: TRBJ2-1
v_call: TRBV5-1

cdr3_aa: CASSQAGIETQYF
cdr3_nt: TGCGCCAGCAGCCAAGCAGGTATAGAGACCCAGTACTTC
clone_size: -
d_call: -
j_call: TRBJ2-5
v_call: TRBV4-1

cdr3_aa: CASSQGVVGLAGGASGELFF
cdr3_nt: TGTGCCAGCAGCCAAGGGGTAGTCGGACTAGCGGGAGGAGCGTCCGGGGAGCTGTTTTTT
clone_size: -
d_call: TRBD2
j_call: TRBJ2-2
v_call: TRBV4-2

cdr3_aa: CASSQGLAGVRGDNEQFF
cdr3_nt: TGCGCCAGCAGCCAAGGTCTAGCGGGAGTCCGCGGTGACAATGAGCAGTTCTTC
clone_size: -
d_call: TRBD2
j_call: TRBJ2-1
v_call: TRBV4-1

cdr3_aa: CASSRTSGRLADTQYF
cdr3_nt: TGTGCCAGCAGCCGGACTAGCGGGAGGTTAGCAGATACGCAGTATTTT
clone_size: -
d_call: TRBD2
j_call: TRBJ2-3
v_call: TRBV9

cdr3_aa: CASSLTGYEQYF
cdr3_nt: TGTGCCAGCAGTTTAACCGGCTACGAGCAGTACTTC
clone_size: few
d_call: -
j_call: TRBJ2-7
v_call: TRBV28

cdr3_aa: CATARGDRVHEQYF
cdr3_nt: TGTGCCACCGCACGAGGGGACAGGGTTCACGAGCAGTACTTC
clone_size: once
d_call: TRBD1
j_call: TRBJ2-7
v_call: TRBV15

cdr3_aa: CASSQGRDRGNQPQHF
cdr3_nt: TGTGCCAGCAGTCAGGGCCGGGACAGGGGCAATCAGCCCCAGCATTTT
clone_size: -
d_call: TRBD1
j_call: TRBJ1-5
v_call: TRBV27

cdr3_aa: CASRLGLAGELFF
cdr3_nt: TGTGCCAGCAGGCTGGGACTAGCCGGGGAGCTGTTTTTT
clone_size: few
d_call: TRBD2
j_call: TRBJ2-2
v_call: TRBV6-1

cdr3_aa: CASSRGSQETQYF
cdr3_nt: TGTGCCAGCAGCCGAGGAAGCCAAGAGACCCAGTACTTC
clone_size: -
d_call: -
j_call: TRBJ2-5
v_call: TRBV7-3

cdr3_aa: CASSKPRGPGNTIYF
cdr3_nt: TGTGCCAGCAGCAAGCCCAGGGGGCCTGGAAACACCATATATTTT
clone_size: once
d_call: -
j_call: TRBJ1-3
v_call: TRBV21-1

cdr3_aa: CASSSGQGAGSGYGYTF
cdr3_nt: TGTGCCAGCAGCTCCGGACAGGGGGCCGGGTCGGGCTATGGCTACACCTTC
clone_size: -
d_call: TRBD1
j_call: TRBJ1-2
v_call: TRBV5-4

cdr3_aa: CASSLAGLAPGYTF
cdr3_nt: TGTGCCAGCAGCTTAGCAGGACTGGCGCCTGGCTACACCTTC
clone_size: -
d_call: -
j_call: TRBJ1-2
v_call: TRBV7-2

cdr3_aa: CASSEVQVADTQYF
cdr3_nt: TGTGCCAGCAGTGAGGTACAGGTTGCAGATACGCAGTATTTT
clone_size: -
d_call: -
j_call: TRBJ2-3
v_call: TRBV2

cdr3_aa: CASSVSSGSNQPQHF
cdr3_nt: TGTGCCAGCAGCGTAAGTTCTGGGAGCAATCAGCCCCAGCATTTT
clone_size: -
d_call: -
j_call: TRBJ1-5
v_call: TRBV9

cdr3_aa: CASRGTFYGYTF
cdr3_nt: TGTGCCAGCAGAGGGACATTCTATGGCTACACCTTC
clone_size: -
d_call: -
j_call: TRBJ1-2
v_call: TRBV6-5

cdr3_aa: CASSRRNQPQHF
cdr3_nt: TGTGCCAGCAGCCGACGCAATCAGCCCCAGCATTTT
clone_size: -
d_call: -
j_call: TRBJ1-5
v_call: TRBV27

cdr3_aa: CASSLEAGGWGEQFF
cdr3_nt: TGTGCCAGCAGCTTGGAAGCGGGAGGGTGGGGTGAGCAGTTCTTC
clone_size: once
d_call: TRBD2
j_call: TRBJ2-1
v_call: TRBV7-6

cdr3_aa: CASSETTGNTEAFF
cdr3_nt: TGTGCCAGCTCAGAGACGACAGGGAACACTGAAGCTTTCTTT
clone_size: few
d_call: -
j_call: TRBJ1-1
v_call: TRBV18

cdr3_aa: CASSYQTGGTDTQYF
cdr3_nt: TGTGCCAGCAGTTACCAGACAGGGGGCACAGATACGCAGTATTTT
clone_size: -
d_call: TRBD1
j_call: TRBJ2-3
v_call: TRBV6-5

cdr3_aa: CASSLLGRGTEAFF
cdr3_nt: TGTGCCAGCAGCTTGTTGGGGAGGGGCACTGAAGCTTTCTTT
clone_size: -
d_call: -
j_call: TRBJ1-1
v_call: TRBV7-2

cdr3_aa: CASSPTGFPYEQYF
cdr3_nt: TGTGCCAGCAGTCCGACAGGGTTCCCCTACGAGCAGTACTTC
clone_size: -
d_call: TRBD1
j_call: TRBJ2-7
v_call: TRBV9

cdr3_aa: CASSLGVNRDYTF
cdr3_nt: TGTGCCAGCAGCTTAGGGGTCAACAGAGACTACACCTTC
clone_size: -
d_call: -
j_call: TRBJ1-2
v_call: TRBV7-2

cdr3_aa: CASRTGPNTGELFF
cdr3_nt: TGTGCCAGCAGGACAGGGCCCAACACCGGGGAGCTGTTTTTT
clone_size: -
d_call: TRBD1
j_call: TRBJ2-2
v_call: TRBV2

cdr3_aa: CASPPSDRTNTEAFF
cdr3_nt: TGTGCCAGTCCCCCCTCAGACAGGACGAACACTGAAGCTTTCTTT
clone_size: -
d_call: -
j_call: TRBJ1-1
v_call: TRBV28

cdr3_aa: CASSREVERRNEQFF
cdr3_nt: TGCGCCAGCAGCCGGGAGGTCGAACGAAGGAATGAGCAGTTCTTC
clone_size: -
d_call: TRBD2
j_call: TRBJ2-1
v_call: TRBV5-1

cdr3_aa: CASSLVPPETQYF
cdr3_nt: TGTGCCAGCAGCTTGGTCCCTCCAGAGACCCAGTACTTC
clone_size: -
d_call: -
j_call: TRBJ2-5
v_call: TRBV7-9

cdr3_aa: CASSYWPRGFGNTIYF
cdr3_nt: TGTGCCAGCAGTTACTGGCCGCGAGGGTTCGGAAACACCATATATTTT
clone_size: -
d_call: -
j_call: TRBJ1-3
v_call: TRBV6-6

cdr3_aa: CASSLGLGTSWHYEQYF
cdr3_nt: TGTGCCAGCAGCTTAGGACTAGGGACTAGCTGGCACTACGAGCAGTACTTC
clone_size: -
d_call: TRBD2
j_call: TRBJ2-7
v_call: TRBV7-9

cdr3_aa: CASSPLLDQPQHF
cdr3_nt: TGTGCCAGCAGCCCGCTTCTGGATCAGCCCCAGCATTTT
clone_size: -
d_call: -
j_call: TRBJ1-5
v_call: TRBV7-9

cdr3_aa: CASSQDRRRTYNEQFF
cdr3_nt: TGCGCCAGCAGCCAAGATAGGCGACGGACCTACAATGAGCAGTTCTTC
clone_size: -
d_call: -
j_call: TRBJ2-1
v_call: TRBV4-3

cdr3_aa: CASRLSTNTYNEQFF
cdr3_nt: TGTGCCAGCAGGTTGAGTACTAATACGTACAATGAGCAGTTCTTC
clone_size: -
d_call: -
j_call: TRBJ2-1
v_call: TRBV5-4

cdr3_aa: CASSLAGAVRNEQFF
cdr3_nt: TGTGCCAGCAGTCTAGCGGGAGCTGTTCGGAATGAGCAGTTCTTC
clone_size: -
d_call: TRBD2
j_call: TRBJ2-1
v_call: TRBV2